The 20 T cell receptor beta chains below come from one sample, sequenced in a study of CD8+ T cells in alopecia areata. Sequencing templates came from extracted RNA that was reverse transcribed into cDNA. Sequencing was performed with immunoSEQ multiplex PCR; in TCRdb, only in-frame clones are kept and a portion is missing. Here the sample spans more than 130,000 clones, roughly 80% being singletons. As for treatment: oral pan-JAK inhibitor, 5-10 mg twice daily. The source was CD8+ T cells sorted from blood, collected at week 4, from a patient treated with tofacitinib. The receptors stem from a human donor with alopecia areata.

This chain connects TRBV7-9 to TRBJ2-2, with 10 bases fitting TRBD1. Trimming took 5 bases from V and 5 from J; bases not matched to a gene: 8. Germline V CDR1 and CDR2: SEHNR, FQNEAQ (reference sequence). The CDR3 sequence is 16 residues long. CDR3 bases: TGTGCCAGCAGCCCGCGACCGGGACAGGGGACCGGGGAGCTGTTTTTT. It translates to CASSPRPGQGTGELFF.

As DNA, the CDR3 is TGCGCCAGCAGCCAAGTGGAGAGTCTTAGCACAGATACGCAGTATTTT. This codes for CASSQVESLSTDTQYF. The V call is TRBV4-1, the J call TRBJ2-3, with no clear D. The length of the CDR3 is 16 residues. The germline CDR1 and CDR2 sequences are MGHRA and YSYEKL. The V end lost 1 base, the J end lost 0 bases, and 11 bases lay between the germline ends.

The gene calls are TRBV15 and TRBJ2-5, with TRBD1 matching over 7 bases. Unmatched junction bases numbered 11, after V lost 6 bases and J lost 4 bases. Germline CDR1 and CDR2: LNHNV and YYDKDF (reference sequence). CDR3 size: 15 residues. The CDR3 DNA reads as TGTGCCACCAGTCCGGGGCAGGGGGTGATAGAGACCCAGTACTTC. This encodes CATSPGQGVIETQYF.

The CDR3 sequence is CASSLARGGAAGELFF. The CDR3 bases are TGTGCCAGCAGCTTAGCCCGGGGGGGCGCCGCCGGGGAGCTGTTTTTT. The chain is built from TRBV7-6 and TRBJ2-2; 8 bases are shared with TRBD2. Losses at the gene ends were 0 bases for V and 6 bases for J; bases not matched to a gene: 6. Germline CDR1 SGHVS, CDR2 FNYEAQ. The CDR3 runs 16 residues. Together with reference TRBV7-6 and TRBJ2-2, the CDR3 gives the full variable domain: GAGVSQSPRYKVTKRGQDVALRCDPISGHVSLYWYRQALGQGPEFLTYFNYEAQQDKSGLPNDRFSAERPEGSISTLTIQRTEQRDSAMYRCASSLARGGAAGELFFGEGSRLTVL.

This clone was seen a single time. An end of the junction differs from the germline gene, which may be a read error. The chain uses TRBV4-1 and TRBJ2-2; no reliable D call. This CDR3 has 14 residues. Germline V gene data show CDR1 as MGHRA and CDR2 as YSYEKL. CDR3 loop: CASRQVGLTGELFF. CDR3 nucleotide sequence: TGCGCCAGCAGACAAGTGGGGTTGACCGGGGAGCTGTTTTTT.

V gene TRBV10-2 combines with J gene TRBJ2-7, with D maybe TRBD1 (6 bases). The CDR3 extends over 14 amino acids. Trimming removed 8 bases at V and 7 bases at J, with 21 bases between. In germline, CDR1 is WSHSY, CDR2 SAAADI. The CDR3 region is CASAPDSPFLEQYF. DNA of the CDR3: TGCGCCAGCGCCCCGGACAGCCCTTTTTTGGAGCAGTACTTC.

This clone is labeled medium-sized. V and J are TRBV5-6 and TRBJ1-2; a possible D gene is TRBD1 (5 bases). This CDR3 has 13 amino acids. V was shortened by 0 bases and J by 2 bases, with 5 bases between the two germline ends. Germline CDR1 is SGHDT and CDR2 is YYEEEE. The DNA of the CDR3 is TGTGCCAGCAGCTTGGGACAGAACTATGGCTACACCTTC. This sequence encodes CASSLGQNYGYTF.

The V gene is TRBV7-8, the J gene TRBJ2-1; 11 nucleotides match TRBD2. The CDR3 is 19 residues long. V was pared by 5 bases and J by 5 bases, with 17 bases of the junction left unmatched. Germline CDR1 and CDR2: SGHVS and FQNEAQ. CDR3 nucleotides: TGTGCCAGCAGCCCTCGTTCCGGACTAGCGGGCCCGGTGCACAATGAGCAGTTCTTC. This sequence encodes CASSPRSGLAGPVHNEQFF.

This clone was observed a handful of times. DNA of the CDR3: TGCAGCGTTGAAGATCAACAGCCAGGCGAGCAGTACTTC. Translating gives CSVEDQQPGEQYF. V and J are TRBV29-1 and TRBJ2-7; D remains ambiguous. The CDR3 sequence is 13 residues long. With 0 bases removed from V and 6 bases from J, the gap between germline ends came to 12 bases. CDR1 is SQVTM, CDR2 ANQGSEA, per germline.

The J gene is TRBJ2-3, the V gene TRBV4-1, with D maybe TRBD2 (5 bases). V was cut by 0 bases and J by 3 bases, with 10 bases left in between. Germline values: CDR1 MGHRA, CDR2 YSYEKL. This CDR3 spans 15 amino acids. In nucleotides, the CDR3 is TGCGCCAGCAGCCAAGAGGATGAGCGGACAGATACGCAGTATTTT. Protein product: CASSQEDERTDTQYF.

The CDR3 nucleotides read TGTGCCAGCCTGGGGGATAGGGGACGGGAGACCCAGTACTTC. It codes for CASLGDRGRETQYF. The chain joins TRBV2 to TRBJ2-5; D may be TRBD1 or TRBD2 (5 bases each). The CDR3 extends over 14 amino acids. V was clipped by 8 bases and J by 5 bases, with 18 bases between them. Per germline, CDR1 SNHLY and CDR2 FYNNEI. The variable domain in full, with the rest retrieved from reference TRBV2 and TRBJ2-5, is EPEVTQTPSHQVTQMGQEVILRCVPISNHLYFYWYRQILGQKVEFLVSFYNNEISEKSEIFDDQFSVERPDGSNFTLKIRSTKLEDSAMYFCASLGDRGRETQYFGPGTRLLVL.

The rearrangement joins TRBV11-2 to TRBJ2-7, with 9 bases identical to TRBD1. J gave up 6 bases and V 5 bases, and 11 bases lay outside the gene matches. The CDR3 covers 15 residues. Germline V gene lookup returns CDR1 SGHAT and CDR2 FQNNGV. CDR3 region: CASSQPGQGIGEQYF. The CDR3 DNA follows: TGTGCCAGCAGCCAACCGGGACAGGGAATAGGCGAGCAGTACTTC.

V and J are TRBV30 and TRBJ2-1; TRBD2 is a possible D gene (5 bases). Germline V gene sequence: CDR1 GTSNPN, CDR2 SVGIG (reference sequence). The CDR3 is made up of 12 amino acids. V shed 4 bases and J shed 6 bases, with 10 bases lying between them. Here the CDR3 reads CAWTDSLNEQFF. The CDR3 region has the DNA TGTGCCTGGACGGACTCCCTCAATGAGCAGTTCTTC.

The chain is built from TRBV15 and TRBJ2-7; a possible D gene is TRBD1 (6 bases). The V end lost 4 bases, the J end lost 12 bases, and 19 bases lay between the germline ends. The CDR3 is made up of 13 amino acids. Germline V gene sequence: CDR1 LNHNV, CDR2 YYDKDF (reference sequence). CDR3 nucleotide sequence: TGTGCCACCAGCACCGGGACAAGGGGCCCTGGGTACTTC. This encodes CATSTGTRGPGYF.

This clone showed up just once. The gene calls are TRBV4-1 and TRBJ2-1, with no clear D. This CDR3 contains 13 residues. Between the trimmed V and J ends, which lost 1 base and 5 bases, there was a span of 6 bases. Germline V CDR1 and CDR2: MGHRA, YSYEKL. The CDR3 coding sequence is TGCGCCAGCAGCCAAGTCTCGGACAATGAGCAGTTCTTC. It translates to CASSQVSDNEQFF.

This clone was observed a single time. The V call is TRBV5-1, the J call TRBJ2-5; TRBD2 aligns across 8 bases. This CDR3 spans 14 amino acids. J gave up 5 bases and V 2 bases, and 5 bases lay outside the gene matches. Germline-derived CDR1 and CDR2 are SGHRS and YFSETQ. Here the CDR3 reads CASSLLAERETQYF. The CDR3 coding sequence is TGCGCCAGCAGCTTACTAGCGGAACGGGAGACCCAGTACTTC. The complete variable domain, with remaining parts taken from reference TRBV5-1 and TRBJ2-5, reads KAGVTQTPRYLIKTRGQQVTLSCSPISGHRSVSWYQQTPGQGLQFLFEYFSETQRNKGNFPGRFSGRQFSNSRSEMNVSTLELGDSALYLCASSLLAERETQYFGPGTRLLVL.

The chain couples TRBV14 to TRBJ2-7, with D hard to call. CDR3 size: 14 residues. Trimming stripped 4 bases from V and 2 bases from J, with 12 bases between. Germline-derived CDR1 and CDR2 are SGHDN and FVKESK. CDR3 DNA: TGTGCCAGCAGCCTTTTGGACCAAGCCTACGAGCAGTACTTC. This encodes CASSLLDQAYEQYF.

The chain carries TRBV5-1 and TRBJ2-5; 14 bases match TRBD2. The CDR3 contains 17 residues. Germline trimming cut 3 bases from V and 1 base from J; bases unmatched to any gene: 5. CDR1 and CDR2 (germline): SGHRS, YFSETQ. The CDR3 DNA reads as TGCGCCAGCAGCTGGACGGGACTAGCGGGGGTCCAAGAGACCCAGTACTTC. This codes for CASSWTGLAGVQETQYF. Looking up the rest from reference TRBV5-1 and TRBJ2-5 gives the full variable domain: KAGVTQTPRYLIKTRGQQVTLSCSPISGHRSVSWYQQTPGQGLQFLFEYFSETQRNKGNFPGRFSGRQFSNSRSEMNVSTLELGDSALYLCASSWTGLAGVQETQYFGPGTRLLVL.

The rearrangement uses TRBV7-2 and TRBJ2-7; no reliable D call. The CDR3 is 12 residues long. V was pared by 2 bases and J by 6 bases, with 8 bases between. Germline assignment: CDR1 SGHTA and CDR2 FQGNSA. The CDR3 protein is CASSLWETEQYF. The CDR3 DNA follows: TGTGCCAGCAGCTTATGGGAAACCGAGCAGTACTTC.

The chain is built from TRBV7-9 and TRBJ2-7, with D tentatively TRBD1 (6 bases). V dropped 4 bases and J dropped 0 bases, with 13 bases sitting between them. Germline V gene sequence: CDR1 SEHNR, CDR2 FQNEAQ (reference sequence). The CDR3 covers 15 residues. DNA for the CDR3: TGTGCCAGCAGCTCTCACCAGGGGCCCTCCTACGAGCAGTACTTC. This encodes CASSSHQGPSYEQYF.